This T cell receptor (beta chain) was recovered during a study of blood T cells in healthy people across ages. The CDR3 has 14 amino acids. V gave up 2 bases and J gave up 5 bases, with 13 bases separating them. Combining a sample-barcoded 5' primer with a J-beta primer mix, a second PCR ran for 7 to 11 cycles. TCRdb recomputed calls from the 5' RACE reads with MiXCR, one row per CDR3 protein. The data show about 1,500,000 distinct CDR3 sequences, 42% seen once. About this clonotype itself: The antigen remains unidentified.

Study observations and caveats: Naive T cell percentage strongly correlated with TCR beta diversity. Donor CMV infection status was unknown, possibly confounding age-related changes in expanded clonotypes.

Each sample yielded at least 6 million isolated PBMCs. The chain recombines TRBV12-3 or TRBV12-4 with TRBJ2-7; D call uncertain. The clonotype comes from a woman aged 18 to 35 in good health. Input material: blood. The DNA of the CDR3 is TGTGCCAGCAGTTTAAGGGTGGGTAGGGACGAGCAGTACTTC. The encoded protein is CASSLRVGRDEQYF.